This passage covers 8 T cell receptor beta chains from one sample sequenced in a study of blood T cell repertoires in COVID-19. The repertoire was sequenced with immunoSEQ multiplex PCR; TCRdb's copy has only in-frame clones and lacks some. The data show more than 110,000 clones, with approximately 80% seen just once and approximately 4.5% held by the top ten. The source material was peripheral blood. The source is an elderly woman with active or convalescent COVID-19.

The chain links TRBV7-8 to TRBJ2-1; D is unclear. Per the germline V gene, CDR1 is SGHVS and CDR2 is FQNEAQ. V was trimmed by 0 bases and J by 7 bases, leaving 13 bases between them. The CDR3 loop spans 15 amino acids. CDR3 coding DNA: TGTGCCAGCAGCTTAGCTGGCGGAATAATAAATGAGCAGTTCTTC. Translated: CASSLAGGIINEQFF.

This chain links TRBV7-2 with TRBJ2-5; TRBD1 matches at 9 bases. The V gene end was trimmed by 0 bases and the J gene end by 7 bases; junction bases not matched to a gene: 6. CDR3 size: 15 residues. Germline CDR1 reads SGHTA; CDR2 reads FQGNSA. The CDR3 is CASSLASDRGGTQYF. The DNA of the CDR3 is TGTGCCAGCAGCTTAGCGTCGGACAGGGGCGGGACCCAGTACTTC. Using reference TRBV7-2 and TRBJ2-5 for the parts outside the CDR3, the full variable domain is GAGVSQSPSNKVTEKGKDVELRCDPISGHTALYWYRQSLGQGLEFLIYFQGNSAPDKSGLPSDRFSAERTGGSVSTLTIQRTQQEDSAVYLCASSLASDRGGTQYFGPGTRLLVL.

This chain links TRBV6-5 with TRBJ2-3, with a tentative D call TRBD1 (5 bases). Germline CDR1 MNHEY, CDR2 SVGAGI. This CDR3 region has 13 residues. Trimming stripped 5 bases from V and 0 bases from J, with 6 bases between. The CDR3 reads CASSRQSTDTQYF. The CDR3 DNA reads TGTGCCAGCAGTCGACAGAGCACAGATACGCAGTATTTT.

The chain employs TRBV2 and TRBJ2-7; 12 nucleotides match TRBD1. Trimming removed 6 bases from V and 3 bases from J; junction bases left unmatched: 3. The CDR3 extends over 14 amino acids. CDR1 SNHLY and CDR2 FYNNEI come from the germline V gene. The CDR3 DNA sequence: TGTGCCAGCAGGGGACAGGGGGCTTTCTACGAGCAGTACTTC. It encodes CASRGQGAFYEQYF.

CDR3 coding DNA: TGTGCCAGCAGCTTACGGGACAGGGCGCAACAGCCCCAGCATTTT. Its translation is CASSLRDRAQQPQHF. This chain connects TRBV7-8 to TRBJ1-5; TRBD1 aligns across 9 bases. This CDR3 is built from 15 residues. Trimming removed 2 bases from V and 7 bases from J; junction bases left unmatched: 6. Germline lookup yields CDR1 SGHVS and CDR2 FQNEAQ.

This clone appeared a single time. The rearrangement links TRBV7-2 to TRBJ2-7; 8 bases map to TRBD1. V lost 2 bases, J lost 0 bases, and 9 bases stayed unmatched. The CDR3 spans 17 residues. Germline V CDR1 and CDR2: SGHTA, FQGNSA. CDR3 nucleotides: TGTGCCAGCAGCTTATTTGTTTCGGACAGGGTCTCCTACGAGCAGTACTTC. It specifies CASSLFVSDRVSYEQYF.

This chain joins TRBV2 and TRBJ1-6, with 10 bases lining up with TRBD1. The CDR3 runs 16 residues. Germline CDR1 is SNHLY and CDR2 is FYNNEI. V shed 7 bases, J shed 3 bases, and the junction held 6 bases outside the gene matches. The CDR3 loop reads CASKRDRGNYNSPLHF. As DNA, the CDR3 is TGTGCCAGCAAGAGGGACAGGGGAAACTATAATTCACCCCTCCACTTT.

The chain combines TRBV2 with TRBJ1-1; no definite D call. V lost 5 bases and J lost 3, with 13 bases in between. CDR1 and CDR2 from the germline V gene are SNHLY and FYNNEI. This CDR3 has 14 residues. CDR3 sequence reads: CASSPDGGYTEAFF. The CDR3 DNA is TGTGCCAGCAGTCCAGACGGAGGGTACACTGAAGCTTTCTTT.